This is a list of T cell receptor beta chains from one sample in a study of neurological immune-mediated disorders. MiXCR, run by TCRdb on the 5' RACE reads, gives a single entry per CDR3 protein. The data hold over 55,000 distinct CDR3 sequences, with about 2.5% observed a single time. Sequencing used PBMCs. These receptors all stem from a man in his fifties or sixties with multiple sclerosis. The CDR3 runs from the conserved cysteine through the conserved F or W. The order of the fields is J gene, D gene, clone size, V gene, CDR3 DNA, CDR3 protein. A D gene is named only where the DNA matches it firmly. Clone size is shown for a subset of rows, as once, few, many or a class of expanded clone.

j_call: TRBJ2-7; d_call: -; clone_size: many; v_call: TRBV9; cdr3_nt: TGTGCCAGCAGCGGTGGGACGGAGTTCTACGAGCAGTACTTC; cdr3_aa: CASSGGTEFYEQYF
j_call: TRBJ2-1; d_call: -; clone_size: many; v_call: TRBV30; cdr3_nt: TGTGCCTGGACGAGGGGGAATAACAATGAGCAGTTCTTC; cdr3_aa: CAWTRGNNNEQFF
j_call: TRBJ1-2; d_call: -; clone_size: many; v_call: TRBV12-3/TRBV12-4; cdr3_nt: TGTGCCAGCAGTTACCCAGGGTTGGGCTACACCTTC; cdr3_aa: CASSYPGLGYTF
j_call: TRBJ2-2; d_call: TRBD2; clone_size: -; v_call: TRBV18; cdr3_nt: TGTGCCAGCTCCAGACATGGGGACTACAACACCGGGGAGCTGTTTTTT; cdr3_aa: CASSRHGDYNTGELFF
j_call: TRBJ2-7; d_call: TRBD1; clone_size: many; v_call: TRBV30; cdr3_nt: TGTGCCTGCAGAACCCCGGACAGGTCCTACGAGCAGTACTTC; cdr3_aa: CACRTPDRSYEQYF
j_call: TRBJ2-5; d_call: -; clone_size: -; v_call: TRBV7-2; cdr3_nt: TGTGCCAGCAGCCTCCCAATTCGACCTCCTTCCCAGTACTTC; cdr3_aa: CASSLPIRPPSQYF
j_call: TRBJ2-7; d_call: TRBD1; clone_size: many; v_call: TRBV5-1; cdr3_nt: TGCGCCAGCAGCTTTCTCGCCGGGACAGGGATTAACGAGCAGTACTTC; cdr3_aa: CASSFLAGTGINEQYF
j_call: TRBJ2-7; d_call: -; clone_size: many; v_call: TRBV20-1; cdr3_nt: TGCAGTGCTAGATGGCAGGTGGGAACCTACGAGCAGTACTTC; cdr3_aa: CSARWQVGTYEQYF
j_call: TRBJ2-3; d_call: -; clone_size: many; v_call: TRBV20-1; cdr3_nt: TGCAGTGCTAGTGCCCGAGGGGGGGCCCGCACAGATACGCAGTATTTT; cdr3_aa: CSASARGGARTDTQYF
j_call: TRBJ2-5; d_call: TRBD2; clone_size: many; v_call: TRBV5-6; cdr3_nt: TGTGCCAGCAGCTTGATGAACGGGGGGTCCCAAGAGACCCAGTACTTC; cdr3_aa: CASSLMNGGSQETQYF
j_call: TRBJ1-5; d_call: -; clone_size: many; v_call: TRBV20-1; cdr3_nt: TGCAGTGCTACAGGGGATCAGCCCCAGCATTTT; cdr3_aa: CSATGDQPQHF
j_call: TRBJ2-5; d_call: TRBD1; clone_size: many; v_call: TRBV7-2; cdr3_nt: TGTGCCAGCAGCTTATCCCTGAGGGGGCGGCAAGAGACCCAGTACTTC; cdr3_aa: CASSLSLRGRQETQYF
j_call: TRBJ2-7; d_call: TRBD2; clone_size: many; v_call: TRBV7-7; cdr3_nt: TGTGCCAGCAGTCCCGGGACTAGCGGCTACGAGCAGTACTTC; cdr3_aa: CASSPGTSGYEQYF
j_call: TRBJ2-7; d_call: -; clone_size: many; v_call: TRBV25-1; cdr3_nt: TGTGCCAGCAGTCCAGGACAGCCGGGAGAGCAGTACTTC; cdr3_aa: CASSPGQPGEQYF
j_call: TRBJ1-2; d_call: -; clone_size: -; v_call: TRBV5-1; cdr3_nt: TGCGCCAGCAGCTTGGCCCCCGAATATGGCTACACCTTC; cdr3_aa: CASSLAPEYGYTF
j_call: TRBJ2-5; d_call: -; clone_size: many; v_call: TRBV5-1; cdr3_nt: TGCGCCAGCAGCTCATTCGGGGAACCCCGGGAGACCCAGTACTTC; cdr3_aa: CASSSFGEPRETQYF
j_call: TRBJ2-3; d_call: -; clone_size: many; v_call: TRBV5-1; cdr3_nt: TGCGCCAGCAGTACAGGGTCGACAGATACGCAGTATTTT; cdr3_aa: CASSTGSTDTQYF
j_call: TRBJ2-5; d_call: -; clone_size: many; v_call: TRBV5-5; cdr3_nt: TGTGCCAGCAACCCCTCGACTACCTCAGAGACCCAGTACTTC; cdr3_aa: CASNPSTTSETQYF
j_call: TRBJ2-2; d_call: -; clone_size: many; v_call: TRBV15; cdr3_nt: TGTGCCACCAGCAGAGAAATAACCGGGGAGCTGTTTTTT; cdr3_aa: CATSREITGELFF
j_call: TRBJ1-6; d_call: -; clone_size: few; v_call: TRBV7-2; cdr3_nt: TGTGCCAGCCGGGCGGCTTCACACCTCCACTTT; cdr3_aa: CASRAASHLHF
j_call: TRBJ1-4; d_call: TRBD1; clone_size: many; v_call: TRBV3-1; cdr3_nt: TGTGCCAGCAGCCTCATCGGTGGACAGGGGAAAAAACTGTTTTTT; cdr3_aa: CASSLIGGQGKKLFF
j_call: TRBJ2-7; d_call: -; clone_size: many; v_call: TRBV4-3; cdr3_nt: TGCGCCAGCAGCCAAGACACCCCAGCCTACGAGCAGTACTTC; cdr3_aa: CASSQDTPAYEQYF
j_call: TRBJ2-2; d_call: -; clone_size: many; v_call: TRBV3-1; cdr3_nt: TGTGCCAGCAGCCCCGGTAGCGGCCGCGGCACCGGGGAGCTGTTTTTT; cdr3_aa: CASSPGSGRGTGELFF
j_call: TRBJ1-2; d_call: -; clone_size: -; v_call: TRBV5-1; cdr3_nt: TGCGCCAGCAACCGAGACACTACTAACTATGGCTACACCTTC; cdr3_aa: CASNRDTTNYGYTF
j_call: TRBJ2-2; d_call: -; clone_size: few; v_call: TRBV6-2/TRBV6-3; cdr3_nt: TGTGCCAGCAGGCAAGGGATGAACACCGGGGAGCTGTTTTTT; cdr3_aa: CASRQGMNTGELFF
j_call: TRBJ2-3; d_call: TRBD2; clone_size: many; v_call: TRBV10-3; cdr3_nt: TGTGCCATCACAGTCGCGGGGGGGCCCGGGGGCACAGATACGCAGTATTTT; cdr3_aa: CAITVAGGPGGTDTQYF
j_call: TRBJ2-5; d_call: TRBD1; clone_size: many; v_call: TRBV19; cdr3_nt: TGTGCCAGTAGCTACCGGGACAGGCAAGAGACCCAGTACTTC; cdr3_aa: CASSYRDRQETQYF
j_call: TRBJ2-4; d_call: -; clone_size: many; v_call: TRBV7-8; cdr3_nt: TGTGCCAGCAGCTTACAGGGGCAGGGAAGCATTCAGTACTTC; cdr3_aa: CASSLQGQGSIQYF
j_call: TRBJ2-5; d_call: -; clone_size: many; v_call: TRBV20-1; cdr3_nt: TGCAGTGCTATGAAAGGGGTGCGGGAGACCCAGTACTTC; cdr3_aa: CSAMKGVRETQYF
j_call: TRBJ2-1; d_call: TRBD2; clone_size: many; v_call: TRBV7-8; cdr3_nt: TGTGCCAGCAGCCCGGGGGGGGATGAGCAGTTCTTC; cdr3_aa: CASSPGGDEQFF
j_call: TRBJ2-2; d_call: -; clone_size: many; v_call: TRBV4-3; cdr3_nt: TGCGCCAGCAGCCAAGATTGGGAGACCGGGGAGCTGTTTTTT; cdr3_aa: CASSQDWETGELFF
j_call: TRBJ2-5; d_call: -; clone_size: many; v_call: TRBV25-1; cdr3_nt: TGTGCCAGCAGTAACCGGGACCGAGTTTGGGAGACCCAGTACTTC; cdr3_aa: CASSNRDRVWETQYF
j_call: TRBJ1-1; d_call: -; clone_size: -; v_call: TRBV7-2; cdr3_nt: TGTGCCAGCAGCCCGGTGGGAAAGAACACTGAAGCTTTCTTT; cdr3_aa: CASSPVGKNTEAFF
j_call: TRBJ1-1; d_call: TRBD1; clone_size: many; v_call: TRBV6-5; cdr3_nt: TGTGCCAGCAGTTTTACAGGGGGGGACACTGAAGCTTTCTTT; cdr3_aa: CASSFTGGDTEAFF
j_call: TRBJ2-7; d_call: -; clone_size: many; v_call: TRBV12-3/TRBV12-4; cdr3_nt: TGTGCCAGCAGTTTAGATGGAGGGCACGAGCAGTACTTC; cdr3_aa: CASSLDGGHEQYF
j_call: TRBJ2-5; d_call: -; clone_size: many; v_call: TRBV7-2; cdr3_nt: TGTGCCAGCAGCTTTAGGGAGACCCAGTACTTC; cdr3_aa: CASSFRETQYF
j_call: TRBJ2-7; d_call: -; clone_size: many; v_call: TRBV20-1; cdr3_nt: TGCAGTGCCTTCGGACAGTTCGAGCAGTACTTC; cdr3_aa: CSAFGQFEQYF
j_call: TRBJ2-7; d_call: -; clone_size: many; v_call: TRBV7-2; cdr3_nt: TGTGCCAGCAGCCGACCTGGTTCCTACGAGCAGTACTTC; cdr3_aa: CASSRPGSYEQYF
j_call: TRBJ2-4; d_call: -; clone_size: many; v_call: TRBV20-1; cdr3_nt: TGCAGTGCTAGAGCGGGGCTCGTTCAGTACTTC; cdr3_aa: CSARAGLVQYF
j_call: TRBJ1-3; d_call: -; clone_size: many; v_call: TRBV29-1; cdr3_nt: TGCAGCGTAAGCTCTGGAAACACCATATATTTT; cdr3_aa: CSVSSGNTIYF
j_call: TRBJ2-7; d_call: TRBD1; clone_size: many; v_call: TRBV5-1; cdr3_nt: TGCGCCAGCAGCTCCGGGGACAGTGGCTACGAGCAGTACTTC; cdr3_aa: CASSSGDSGYEQYF
j_call: TRBJ2-2; d_call: TRBD1; clone_size: many; v_call: TRBV5-1; cdr3_nt: TGCGCCAGCAGCGCAGGGGGCTGGGAGCTGTTTTTT; cdr3_aa: CASSAGGWELFF
j_call: TRBJ1-2; d_call: -; clone_size: medium-sized; v_call: TRBV5-1; cdr3_nt: TGCGCCAGCAGTCTGCAGGGGTATGGCTACACCTTC; cdr3_aa: CASSLQGYGYTF
j_call: TRBJ1-4; d_call: -; clone_size: many; v_call: TRBV5-1; cdr3_nt: TGCGCCAGCAGCTTGGTAGGCGGGGACGGTGAAAAACTGTTTTTT; cdr3_aa: CASSLVGGDGEKLFF
j_call: TRBJ1-5; d_call: -; clone_size: many; v_call: TRBV25-1; cdr3_nt: TGTGCCAGCAGTGGCTCCGGGAATCAGCCCCAGCATTTT; cdr3_aa: CASSGSGNQPQHF
j_call: TRBJ2-5; d_call: TRBD1; clone_size: few; v_call: TRBV5-8; cdr3_nt: TGTGCCAGCAGTTACCGGGACAGGGGGCAAGAGACCCAGTACTTC; cdr3_aa: CASSYRDRGQETQYF
j_call: TRBJ2-1; d_call: TRBD2; clone_size: many; v_call: TRBV5-1; cdr3_nt: TGCGCCAGCAGCATTCGGACTAGCGGGGGTAATGAGCAGTTCTTC; cdr3_aa: CASSIRTSGGNEQFF
j_call: TRBJ2-3; d_call: -; clone_size: many; v_call: TRBV7-2; cdr3_nt: TGTGCCAGCAGCTTACCCGTACTCACAGATACGCAGTATTTT; cdr3_aa: CASSLPVLTDTQYF
j_call: TRBJ2-5; d_call: TRBD2; clone_size: many; v_call: TRBV9; cdr3_nt: TGTGCCAGCAGCGTAGAAGGAGCGGGGGCACAAGAGACCCAGTACTTC; cdr3_aa: CASSVEGAGAQETQYF
j_call: TRBJ1-6; d_call: -; clone_size: many; v_call: TRBV18; cdr3_nt: TGTGCCAGCTCACCTCTGAATAATTCACCCCTCCACTTT; cdr3_aa: CASSPLNNSPLHF
j_call: TRBJ1-1; d_call: -; clone_size: many; v_call: TRBV11-2; cdr3_nt: TGTGCCAGCAGCTTAGGGGCCGGGACCACTGAAGCTTTCTTT; cdr3_aa: CASSLGAGTTEAFF
j_call: TRBJ1-5; d_call: -; clone_size: many; v_call: TRBV10-2; cdr3_nt: TGCGCCAGCAGTGAGTCGTATCAGCCCCAGCATTTT; cdr3_aa: CASSESYQPQHF
j_call: TRBJ1-2; d_call: TRBD1; clone_size: many; v_call: TRBV20-1; cdr3_nt: TGCCATCCGGCGGGAGGGACAGATGTCTACACCTTC; cdr3_aa: CHPAGGTDVYTF
j_call: TRBJ1-4; d_call: -; clone_size: few; v_call: TRBV4-1; cdr3_nt: TGCGCCAGCAGCCAAGTTAACCTTCGGGGCGGTGAAAAACTGTTTTTT; cdr3_aa: CASSQVNLRGGEKLFF
j_call: TRBJ1-3; d_call: -; clone_size: many; v_call: TRBV18; cdr3_nt: TGTGCCAGCTCATCAGGGAGCTCTGGAAACACCATATATTTT; cdr3_aa: CASSSGSSGNTIYF
j_call: TRBJ1-2; d_call: -; clone_size: many; v_call: TRBV12-3/TRBV12-4; cdr3_nt: TGTGCCAGCAGTTTGTGGAAGTCCGGCTACACCTTC; cdr3_aa: CASSLWKSGYTF
j_call: TRBJ2-5; d_call: -; clone_size: many; v_call: TRBV28; cdr3_nt: TGTGCCAGCAGTTTCGAGACCCCCGCGACCCAGTACTTC; cdr3_aa: CASSFETPATQYF
j_call: TRBJ1-5; d_call: -; clone_size: many; v_call: TRBV6-5; cdr3_nt: TGTGCCAGCAGTTACGGCGATCTCAATCAGCCCCAGCATTTT; cdr3_aa: CASSYGDLNQPQHF
j_call: TRBJ2-1; d_call: TRBD1; clone_size: many; v_call: TRBV20-1; cdr3_nt: TGCAGTGCTCCCCACAGGGGGAACTACAATGAGCAGTTCTTC; cdr3_aa: CSAPHRGNYNEQFF